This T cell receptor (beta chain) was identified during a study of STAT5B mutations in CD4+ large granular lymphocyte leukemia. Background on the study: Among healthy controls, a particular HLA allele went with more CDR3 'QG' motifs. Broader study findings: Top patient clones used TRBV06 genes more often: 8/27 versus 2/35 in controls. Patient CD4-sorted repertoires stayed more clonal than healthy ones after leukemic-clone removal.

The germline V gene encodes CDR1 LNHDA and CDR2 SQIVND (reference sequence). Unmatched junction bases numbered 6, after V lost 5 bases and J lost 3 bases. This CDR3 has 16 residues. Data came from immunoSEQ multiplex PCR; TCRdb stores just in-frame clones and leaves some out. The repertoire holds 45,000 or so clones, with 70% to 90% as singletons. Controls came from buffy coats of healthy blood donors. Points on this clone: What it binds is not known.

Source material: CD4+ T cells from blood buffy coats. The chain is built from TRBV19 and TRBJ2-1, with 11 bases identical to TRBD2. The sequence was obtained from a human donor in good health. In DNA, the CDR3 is TGTGCCAGTAGTCCCCTAGCGGGAGGCCTCTACAATGAGCAGTTCTTC. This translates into CASSPLAGGLYNEQFF.